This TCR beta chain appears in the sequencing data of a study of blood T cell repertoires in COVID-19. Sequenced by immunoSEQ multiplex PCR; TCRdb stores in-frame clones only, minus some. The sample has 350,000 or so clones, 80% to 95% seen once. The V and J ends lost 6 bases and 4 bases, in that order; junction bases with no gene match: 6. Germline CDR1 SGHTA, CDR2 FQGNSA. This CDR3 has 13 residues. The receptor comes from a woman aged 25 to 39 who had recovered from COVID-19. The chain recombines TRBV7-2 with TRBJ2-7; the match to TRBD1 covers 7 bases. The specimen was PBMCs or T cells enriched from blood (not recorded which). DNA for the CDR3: TGTGCCAGCAGTCACGGACAGGTGTACGAGCAGTACTTC. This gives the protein CASSHGQVYEQYF.